Included here is one T cell receptor (beta chain) sequence, with context. The source of the sample is a study of shared clonotypes between healthy human individuals. Each donor was a Caucasian adult residing in Nashville, Tennessee. Several immunoSEQ 96-well plates shared each subset's DNA, each plate a replicate. The unsorted PBMC replicate PCRs were performed with roughly 300 ng DNA, roughly 30,000 T cell genomes. Clones were sequenced by immunoSEQ multiplex PCR, and TCRdb holds only the in-frame ones, with some missing. The data hold 450,000 to 500,000 clones, with 60% to 80% observed a single time. The CDR3 is 15 residues long. The V and J ends lost 3 bases and 7 bases, in that order; junction bases with no gene match: 7. Germline CDR1 is SGDLS and CDR2 is YYNGEE.

The sequencing sample was made of PBMCs. This sequence joins TRBV9 and TRBJ1-4; TRBD1 matches 9 bases. This sequence originates from a woman in her forties in good health. Some clones in this sample may be carry-over from other donors' samples. CDR3 DNA sequence: TGTGCCAGCAGCGCTCGGACAGGGGAGGGTGAAAAACTGTTTTTT. Amino acid sequence: CASSARTGEGEKLFF. The full variable domain, rest sourced from reference TRBV9 and TRBJ1-4, is DSGVTQTPKHLITATGQRVTLRCSPRSGDLSVYWYQQSLDQGLQFLIQYYNGEERAKGNILERFSAQQFPDLHSELNLSSLELGDSALYFCASSARTGEGEKLFFGSGTQLSVL.